What follows are 31 T cell receptor beta chains derived from one specimen sequenced in a study of CD8+CD57+ T cells in acquired aplastic anemia. The TCR beta profiling, which covered VDJ combination and CDR3 sequence, was carried out using genomic DNA as the template. TCRdb ran MiXCR on the reads and lists one entry per CDR3 protein. The table records around 140,000 distinct CDR3 sequences, 35% to 50% of them present only once. Sequencing used sorted CD4+, CD8+, or CD8+CD57+ T cells (not recorded which) from PBMCs. Every receptor here comes from a human donor in good health, serving as a control.

As for this clonotype: A clone one base away is much larger, so this may be a read error. This chain's CDR3 is CASSSGLAGRRNEQFF. Here the CDR3 DNA reads TGTGCCAGCAGCTCCGGACTAGCGGGGCGACGCAATGAGCAGTTCTTC. The genes are TRBV24-1 and TRBJ2-1; TRBD2 aligns across 12 bases. The CDR3 loop spans 16 amino acids. J gave up 6 bases and V 11 bases, and 13 bases lay outside the gene matches. CDR1 is KGHDR and CDR2 is SFDVKD in the germline V gene.

This clonotype has a count of ten or more. The chain carries TRBV20-1 and TRBJ1-2; D ambiguous. V was clipped by 1 base and J by 5 bases, with 14 bases between them. The CDR3 has 14 amino acids. Per germline, CDR1 DFQATT and CDR2 SNEGSKA (reference sequence). The CDR3 DNA reads TGCAGTGCTAGAGGGGAGCGTGTTACTTATGGCTACACCTTC. It specifies CSARGERVTYGYTF.

The table lists this clonotype with many counts. V gene TRBV20-1 combines with J gene TRBJ2-1; the match to TRBD2 covers 12 bases. Germline V gene lookup returns CDR1 DFQATT and CDR2 SNEGSKA (reference sequence). The CDR3 covers 16 residues. V lost 1 base to trimming and J lost 2 bases; unmatched junction nucleotides: 3. In DNA form, the CDR3 reads TGCAGTGCTAGAGCTAGCGGGGGGGCCCCCTACAATGAGCAGTTCTTC. As protein: CSARASGGAPYNEQFF.

This clonotype has just one count. A read error may explain this, as a much larger clone is one base away. The chain is built from TRBV5-1 and TRBJ2-1, with TRBD1 identical over 9 bases. Germline CDR1 reads SGHRS; CDR2 reads YFSETQ. CDR3 size: 14 residues. CDR3 nucleotides: TGCGCCAGCAGCTTGGGACAGGGGGGGAATGAGCGGTTCTTC. It translates to CASSLGQGGNERFF.

Ten or more counts support this clonotype. The CDR3 loop reads CSAWDRGLRTEAFF. As DNA, the CDR3 is TGCAGTGCCTGGGACAGGGGGCTACGAACTGAAGCTTTCTTT. The chain has TRBV20-1 and TRBJ1-1, with 12 bases fitting TRBD1. The germline CDR1 and CDR2 sequences are DFQATT and SNEGSKA (reference sequence). CDR3 length: 14 residues. The V and J ends lost 6 bases and 5 bases, in that order; junction bases with no gene match: 7.

This clonotype was detected ten times or more. The rearrangement links TRBV6-1 to TRBJ2-1, with 11 bases matching TRBD2. With 6 bases clipped from V and 10 bases from J, the junction kept 11 bases outside the gene matches. CDR1 is MNHNS and CDR2 is SASEGT in the germline V gene. The CDR3 sequence is 15 residues long. CDR3 residues: CASSRTSGGPSEQFF. The CDR3 DNA is TGTGCCAGCAGCCGTACTAGCGGGGGCCCCTCCGAGCAGTTCTTC.

The chain links TRBV19 to TRBJ1-2; no reliable D call. Germline V gene lookup returns CDR1 LNHDA and CDR2 SQIVND (reference sequence). The germline V and J ends were trimmed by 5 bases and 8 bases, with 12 bases remaining between them. This CDR3 comprises 12 residues. The CDR3 bases are TGTGCCAGTAGTCCACGCAGATACGGCTACACCTTC. This gives the protein CASSPRRYGYTF.

The sample holds many counts of this clonotype. J is TRBJ1-2 and V is TRBV10-3; D is unresolved. The CDR3 covers 14 residues. Germline CDR1 reads ENHRY; CDR2 reads SYGVKD. V lost 1 base to trimming and J lost 3 bases, with 9 bases between them. The DNA for the CDR3 is TGTGCCATCAGTGAGTGGAGGGAGGACTATGGCTACACCTTC. Amino acids: CAISEWREDYGYTF.

A single count supports this clonotype. A read error is possible here, since a much larger clone lies one base away. This rearrangement joins TRBV11-2 to TRBJ2-1, with a tentative D call TRBD2 (5 bases). CDR3 size: 17 residues. CDR1 and CDR2 (germline): SGHAT, FQNNGV. Trimming pared 5 bases from V and 0 bases from J, leaving 17 bases between. The CDR3 reads CASSLPSGPSSYNEQFF. The CDR3 nucleotides are TGTGCCAGCAGCCTCCCCAGCGGACCCAGCTCCTACAATGAGCAGTTCTTC.

The chain couples TRBV20-1 to TRBJ1-2; maybe TRBD1 (5 bases). In germline, CDR1 is DFQATT, CDR2 SNEGSKA (reference sequence). V lost 5 bases, J lost 3 bases, and 13 bases lay in between. The CDR3 sequence is 13 residues long. For the CDR3, the DNA is TGCAGTGCTGCCTCACAGGCGCACTATGGCTACACCTTC. Amino acid sequence: CSAASQAHYGYTF.

This rearrangement joins TRBV19 to TRBJ2-1; D perhaps matches TRBD2 (5 bases). The CDR3 consists of 17 residues. V lost 5 bases to trimming and J lost 1 base, with 18 bases between them. Per germline, CDR1 LNHDA and CDR2 SQIVND (reference sequence). CDR3 coding DNA: TGTGCCAGTAGTCCCCCCCGAGGGAGAAGTTCCTACAATGAGCAGTTCTTC. It specifies CASSPPRGRSSYNEQFF.

This clonotype was seen ten or more times. J is TRBJ1-1 and V is TRBV12-3 or TRBV12-4, with a weak D call TRBD1 (5 bases). This CDR3 comprises 13 residues. V shed 6 bases and J shed 11 bases, with 19 bases lying between them. In DNA, the CDR3 is TGTGCCAGCAGGGCACAGGTCCTCGGGCAGGCTTTCTTT. Its translation: CASRAQVLGQAFF.

The CDR3 spells CASSFRTGGYNEQFF. The CDR3 DNA follows: TGTGCCAGCAGCTTCCGGACAGGGGGGTACAATGAGCAGTTCTTC. The chain carries TRBV7-8 and TRBJ2-1; 10 bases align to TRBD1. The CDR3 consists of 15 residues. The germline V gene has CDR1 SGHVS and CDR2 FQNEAQ. J gave up 4 bases and V 3 bases, and 3 bases lay outside the gene matches.

V is TRBV2 and J is TRBJ2-7; the match to TRBD2 covers 7 bases. The CDR3 consists of 16 residues. With V trimmed by 7 bases and J by 1 base, 13 bases remained unmatched. The germline gives CDR1 SNHLY, CDR2 FYNNEI. The CDR3: CASTWSGASGSYEQYF. The CDR3 region has the DNA TGTGCCAGCACTTGGTCCGGGGCTAGCGGTTCCTACGAGCAGTACTTC.

The chain uses TRBV19 and TRBJ2-2; possibly TRBD1 or TRBD2 for D (5 bases each). V was pared by 10 bases and J by 9 bases, with 15 bases between. Looked up from germline, CDR1 is LNHDA and CDR2 is SQIVND (reference sequence). CDR3 size: 12 residues. CDR3 in DNA: TGTGCCACGAGAAGGGACCGCAGGGAGCTGTTTTTT. Translated: CATRRDRRELFF.

This clonotype was detected many times. This sequence joins TRBV12-3 or TRBV12-4 and TRBJ2-3; TRBD2 is a possible D gene (5 bases). This CDR3 is built from 13 residues. Trimming left V 3 bases short and J 7 bases short, with 11 bases between. The CDR3 region has the DNA TGTGCCAGCAGTTTTGGACTCGCCAATACGCAGTATTTT. Its translation: CASSFGLANTQYF.

The chain employs TRBV7-7 and TRBJ2-7; TRBD1 might be the D (5 bases). Germline-derived CDR1 and CDR2 are SSHAT and FNYEAQ (reference sequence). CDR3 length: 13 amino acids. V was clipped by 0 bases and J by 6 bases, with 9 bases between them. This CDR3 reads CASSLALTAEQYF. CDR3 nucleotides: TGTGCCAGCAGCTTAGCGTTGACAGCCGAGCAGTACTTC. The complete variable domain, with remaining parts taken from reference TRBV7-7 and TRBJ2-7, reads GAGVSQSPRYKVTKRGQDVTLRCDPISSHATLYWYQQALGQGPEFLTYFNYEAQPDKSGLPSDRFSAERPEGSISTLTIQRTEQRDSAMYRCASSLALTAEQYFGPGTRLTVT.

The chain combines TRBV10-2 with TRBJ1-1, with TRBD1 matching 7 bases. The CDR3 sequence is 13 residues long. Looked up from germline, CDR1 is WSHSY and CDR2 is SAAADI. Trimming removed 2 bases from V and 4 bases from J; junction bases left unmatched: 1. In nucleotides, the CDR3 is TGCGCCAGCAGTGAGCACAGGGGCACTGAAGCTTTCTTT. Translation gives CASSEHRGTEAFF.

Ten or more counts support this clonotype. This chain connects TRBV2 to TRBJ1-2, with 9 bases identical to TRBD1. Germline loops: CDR1 SNHLY, CDR2 FYNNEI. The trim removed 6 bases at V and 4 bases at J, leaving 6 bases unmatched. This CDR3 is built from 14 residues. The CDR3 coding sequence is TGTGCCAGCAGACAGGGGGCACAGGCCTATGGCTACACCTTC. Residues: CASRQGAQAYGYTF.

The V call is TRBV7-8, the J call TRBJ2-5, with 8 bases aligning to TRBD2. CDR1 SGHVS and CDR2 FQNEAQ come from the germline V gene. V lost 5 bases, J lost 7 bases, and 3 bases stayed unmatched. The CDR3 is 12 residues long. For the CDR3, the DNA is TGTGCCAGCAGCCGAAGCGGGAGGACCCAGTACTTC. Translating gives CASSRSGRTQYF.

This clonotype was recorded many times. The rearrangement joins TRBV7-8 to TRBJ1-4; D possibly corresponds to TRBD1 (5 bases). The ends were cut back, 5 bases at V and 4 bases at J, with 8 bases in the middle. The CDR3 is 13 residues long. Germline V gene sequence: CDR1 SGHVS, CDR2 FQNEAQ. The CDR3 protein is CASSRQGNEKLFF. As DNA, the CDR3 is TGTGCCAGCAGCCGTCAGGGTAATGAAAAACTGTTTTTT.

This clonotype was counted at least ten times. The chain is built from TRBV12-3 or TRBV12-4 and TRBJ2-1, with 14 bases identical to TRBD2. The junction had 5 bases not matched to a gene; V was cut back by 6 bases and J by 7 bases. The CDR3 contains 15 residues. The CDR3 sequence is CASRWTSGRRNEQFF. The CDR3 DNA follows: TGTGCCAGCAGATGGACTAGCGGGAGGCGTAATGAGCAGTTCTTC.

The table lists this clonotype with many counts. The chain has TRBV12-3 or TRBV12-4 and TRBJ2-3, with D maybe TRBD2 (5 bases). Trimming removed 5 bases at V and 6 bases at J, with 15 bases between. The CDR3 covers 14 residues. The CDR3 loop is CASSPYSAGDTQYF. The CDR3 region has the DNA TGTGCCAGCAGTCCCTATAGCGCGGGCGATACGCAGTATTTT.

This chain links TRBV20-1 with TRBJ2-5; TRBD1 agrees at 8 bases. The CDR3 spans 12 residues. After removal of 3 bases from V and 5 bases from J, the junction contained 2 bases not matched to a gene. Per germline, CDR1 DFQATT and CDR2 SNEGSKA (reference sequence). In DNA, the CDR3 is TGCAGTGCTAGGACAGGGGTGGAGACCCAGTACTTC. Translation gives CSARTGVETQYF.

The J gene is TRBJ1-1, the V gene TRBV24-1; D may be TRBD1 (6 bases). The CDR3 is 17 amino acids. CDR1 and CDR2 (germline): KGHDR, SFDVKD. Trimming stripped 5 bases from V and 0 bases from J, with 18 bases between. CDR3 coding DNA: TGTGCCACCAGTGTACGGGAGAGGGGGGACTTGAACACTGAAGCTTTCTTT. Translating it yields CATSVRERGDLNTEAFF.

About this clonotype itself: One base away lies a much larger clone, so this may be a sequencing read error. A read error is likely, as this CDR3 ends without the conserved phenylalanine or tryptophan. This rearrangement joins TRBV5-1 to TRBJ1-1, with D possibly being TRBD1 (6 bases). From germline, CDR1 is SGHRS and CDR2 YFSETQ. V lost 4 bases to trimming and J lost 5 bases, with 15 bases between them. This CDR3 has 14 residues. The CDR3 DNA reads as TGCGCCAGCAGCCTCTCGGGGGGCCGGACTGAAGCTTTCTCT. Amino acids: CASSLSGGRTEAFS.

This clonotype was observed at least ten times. The chain recombines TRBV5-1 with TRBJ2-1; 11 bases map to TRBD1. CDR1 is SGHRS, CDR2 YFSETQ, per germline. V was pared by 4 bases and J by 7 bases, with 7 bases of the junction left unmatched. This CDR3 is 15 amino acids long. The CDR3 DNA follows: TGCGCCAGCAGCCACGGGACAGGGGGTGAAAATGAGCAGTTCTTC. This gives the protein CASSHGTGGENEQFF.

This clonotype was seen repeatedly, ten times or more. In DNA, the CDR3 is TGTGCCAGCAGCTTAGATTGGGGAGGAAGCAATCAGCCCCAGCATTTT. The encoded protein is CASSLDWGGSNQPQHF. The chain is built from TRBV7-2 and TRBJ1-5, with unresolved D. Germline CDR1 reads SGHTA; CDR2 reads FQGNSA. Trimming removed 1 base at V and 1 base at J, with 11 bases between. The CDR3 is 16 amino acids.

The rearrangement joins TRBV25-1 to TRBJ2-7; D uncertain. The CDR3 loop spans 12 amino acids. Germline-derived CDR1 and CDR2 are MGHDK and SYGVNS. Between the trimmed V and J ends, which lost 3 bases and 3 bases, there was a span of 6 bases. The CDR3 region is CASSDLSYEQYF. The CDR3, as DNA: TGTGCCAGCAGTGACCTCAGCTACGAGCAGTACTTC.

This clonotype was observed at least ten times. J is TRBJ1-5 and V is TRBV7-2; maybe TRBD1 (6 bases). CDR1 is SGHTA and CDR2 is FQGNSA in the germline V gene. The CDR3 extends over 14 amino acids. The V end was cut by 5 bases, the J end by 8 bases, with 16 bases between. CDR3 region: CASSARGGREPQHF. DNA of the CDR3: TGTGCCAGCAGCGCCCGTGGGGGGCGGGAGCCCCAGCATTTT.

There are many counts of this clonotype. V and J are TRBV20-1 and TRBJ2-3; the D is unclear. The CDR3 runs 12 residues. V lost 5 bases, J lost 1 base, and 7 bases lay in between. Per germline, CDR1 DFQATT and CDR2 SNEGSKA (reference sequence). The CDR3 region has the DNA TGCAGTGCTCCTGGTCGCACAGATACGCAGTATTTT. It yields the protein CSAPGRTDTQYF.